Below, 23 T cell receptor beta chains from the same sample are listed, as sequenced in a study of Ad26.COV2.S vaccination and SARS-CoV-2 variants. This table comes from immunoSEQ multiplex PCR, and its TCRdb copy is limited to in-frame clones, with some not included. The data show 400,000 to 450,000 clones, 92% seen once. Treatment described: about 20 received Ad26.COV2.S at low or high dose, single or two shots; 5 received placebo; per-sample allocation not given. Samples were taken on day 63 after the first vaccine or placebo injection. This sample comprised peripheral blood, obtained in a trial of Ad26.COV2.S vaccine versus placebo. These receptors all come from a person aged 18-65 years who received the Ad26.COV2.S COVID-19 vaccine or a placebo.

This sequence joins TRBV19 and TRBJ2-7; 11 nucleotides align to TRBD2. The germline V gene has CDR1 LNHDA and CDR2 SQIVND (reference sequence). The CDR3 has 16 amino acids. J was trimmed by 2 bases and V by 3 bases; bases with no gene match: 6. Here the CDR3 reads CASSITSGGSPYEQYF. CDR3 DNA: TGTGCCAGTAGTATTACTAGCGGGGGATCACCCTACGAGCAGTACTTC.

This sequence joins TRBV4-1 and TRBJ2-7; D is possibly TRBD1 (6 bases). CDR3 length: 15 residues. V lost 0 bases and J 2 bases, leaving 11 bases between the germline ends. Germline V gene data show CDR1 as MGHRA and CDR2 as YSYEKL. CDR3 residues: CASSQEVQGPYEQYF. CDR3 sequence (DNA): TGCGCCAGCAGCCAAGAAGTACAGGGACCCTACGAGCAGTACTTC.

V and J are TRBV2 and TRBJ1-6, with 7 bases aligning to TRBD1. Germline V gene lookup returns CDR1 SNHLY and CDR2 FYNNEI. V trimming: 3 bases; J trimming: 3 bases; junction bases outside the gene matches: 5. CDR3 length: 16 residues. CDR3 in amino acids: CASSEQTGSYNSPLHF. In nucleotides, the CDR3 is TGTGCCAGCAGTGAGCAGACAGGGAGCTATAATTCACCCCTCCACTTT.

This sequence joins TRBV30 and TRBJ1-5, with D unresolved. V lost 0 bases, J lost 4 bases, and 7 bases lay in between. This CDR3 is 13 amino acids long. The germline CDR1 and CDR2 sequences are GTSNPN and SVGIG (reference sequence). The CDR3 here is CAWSVSANQPQHF. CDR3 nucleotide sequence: TGTGCCTGGAGTGTAAGCGCGAATCAGCCCCAGCATTTT.

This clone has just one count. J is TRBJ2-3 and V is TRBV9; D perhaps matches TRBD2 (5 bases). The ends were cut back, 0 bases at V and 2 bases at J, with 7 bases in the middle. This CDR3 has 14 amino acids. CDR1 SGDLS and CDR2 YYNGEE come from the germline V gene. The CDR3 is CASSVVGVTDTQYF. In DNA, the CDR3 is TGTGCCAGCAGCGTAGTGGGAGTCACAGATACGCAGTATTTT.

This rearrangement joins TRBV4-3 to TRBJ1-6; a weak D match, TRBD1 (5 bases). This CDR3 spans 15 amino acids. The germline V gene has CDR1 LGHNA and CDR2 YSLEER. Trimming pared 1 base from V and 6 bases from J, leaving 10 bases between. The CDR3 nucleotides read TGCGCCAGCAGCCAAGCACGCAGGGCTAATTCACCCCTCCACTTT. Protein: CASSQARRANSPLHF.

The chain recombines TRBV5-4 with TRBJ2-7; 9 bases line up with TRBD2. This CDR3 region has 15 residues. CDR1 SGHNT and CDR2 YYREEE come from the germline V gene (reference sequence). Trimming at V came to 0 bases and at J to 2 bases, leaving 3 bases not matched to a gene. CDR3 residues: CASSLGSGGTYEQYF. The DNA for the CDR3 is TGTGCCAGCAGCTTGGGTAGCGGGGGAACCTACGAGCAGTACTTC.

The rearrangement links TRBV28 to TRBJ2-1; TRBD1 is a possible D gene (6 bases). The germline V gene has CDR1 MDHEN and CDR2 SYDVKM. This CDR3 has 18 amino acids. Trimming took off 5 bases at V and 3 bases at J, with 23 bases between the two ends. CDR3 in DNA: TGTGCCAGCAGTACTCTAGTGAGGGGGACGTCATACTACAATGAGCAGTTCTTC. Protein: CASSTLVRGTSYYNEQFF.

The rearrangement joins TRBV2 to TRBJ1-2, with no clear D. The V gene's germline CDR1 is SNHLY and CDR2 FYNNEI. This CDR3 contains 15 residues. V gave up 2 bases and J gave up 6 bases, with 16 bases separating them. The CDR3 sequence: CASSEFTGGGNGYTF. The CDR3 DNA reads TGTGCCAGCAGTGAATTTACGGGAGGTGGCAATGGCTACACCTTC.

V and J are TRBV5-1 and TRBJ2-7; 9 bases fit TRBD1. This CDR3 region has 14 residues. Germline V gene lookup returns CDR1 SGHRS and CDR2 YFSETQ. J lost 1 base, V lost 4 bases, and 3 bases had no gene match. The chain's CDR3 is CASSRDRASYEQYF. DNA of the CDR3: TGCGCCAGCAGCAGGGACAGGGCGTCCTACGAGCAGTACTTC.

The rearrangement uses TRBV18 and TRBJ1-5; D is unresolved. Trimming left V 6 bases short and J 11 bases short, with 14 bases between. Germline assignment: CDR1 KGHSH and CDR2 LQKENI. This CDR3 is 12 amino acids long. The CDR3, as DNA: TGTGCCAGCTCCCCAGACCCGTCGGCCCAGCATTTT. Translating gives CASSPDPSAQHF.

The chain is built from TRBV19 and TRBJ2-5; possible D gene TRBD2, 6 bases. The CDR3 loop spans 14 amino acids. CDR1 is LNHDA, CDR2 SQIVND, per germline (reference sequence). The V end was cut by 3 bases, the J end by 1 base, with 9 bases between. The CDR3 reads CASSMVGGQETQYF. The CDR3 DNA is TGTGCCAGTAGTATGGTGGGGGGCCAAGAGACCCAGTACTTC.

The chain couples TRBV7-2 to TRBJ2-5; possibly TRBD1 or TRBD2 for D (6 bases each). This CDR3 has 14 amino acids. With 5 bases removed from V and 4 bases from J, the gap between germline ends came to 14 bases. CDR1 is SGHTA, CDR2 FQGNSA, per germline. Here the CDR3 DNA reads TGTGCCAGCAGCGCCAGGGGACTCTTAGAGACCCAGTACTTC. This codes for CASSARGLLETQYF.

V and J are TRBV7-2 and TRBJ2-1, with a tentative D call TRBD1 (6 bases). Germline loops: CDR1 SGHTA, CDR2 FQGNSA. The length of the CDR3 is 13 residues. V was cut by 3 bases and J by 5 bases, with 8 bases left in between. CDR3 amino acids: CASSFTGNNEQFF. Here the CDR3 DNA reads TGTGCCAGCAGCTTTACAGGGAACAATGAGCAGTTCTTC.

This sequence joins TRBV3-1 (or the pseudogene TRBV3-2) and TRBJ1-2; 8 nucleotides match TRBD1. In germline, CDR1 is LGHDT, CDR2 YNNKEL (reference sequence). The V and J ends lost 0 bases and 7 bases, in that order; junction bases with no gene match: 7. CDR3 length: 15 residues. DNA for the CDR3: TGTGCCAGCAGCCAAGAATTGGGCAGGGGGCCTGGCTACACCTTC. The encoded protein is CASSQELGRGPGYTF.

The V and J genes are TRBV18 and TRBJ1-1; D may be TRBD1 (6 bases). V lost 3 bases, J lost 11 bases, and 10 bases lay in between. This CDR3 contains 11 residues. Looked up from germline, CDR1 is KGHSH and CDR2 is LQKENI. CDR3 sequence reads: CASSPDSGAFF. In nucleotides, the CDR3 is TGTGCCAGCTCACCGGACAGTGGGGCTTTCTTT.

CDR3 nucleotides: TGTGCCAGCAGTTTACTGAGGCTATCTAGCACAGATACGCAGTATTTT. Amino acids: CASSLLRLSSTDTQYF. This sequence joins TRBV27 and TRBJ2-3; D is ambiguous. In germline, CDR1 is MNHEY, CDR2 SMNVEV (reference sequence). The CDR3 contains 16 residues. Trimming took 2 bases from V and 0 from J, leaving 12 bases between them.

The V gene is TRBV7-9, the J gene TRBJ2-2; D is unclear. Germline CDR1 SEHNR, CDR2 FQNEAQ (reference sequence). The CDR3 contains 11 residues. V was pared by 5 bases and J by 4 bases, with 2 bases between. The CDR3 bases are TGTGCCAGCAGCCGCACCGGGGAGCTGTTTTTT. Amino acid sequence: CASSRTGELFF. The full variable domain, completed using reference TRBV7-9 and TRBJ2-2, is DTGVSQNPRHKITKRGQNVTFRCDPISEHNRLYWYRQTLGQGPEFLTYFQNEAQLEKSRLLSDRFSAERPKGSFSTLEIQRTEQGDSAMYLCASSRTGELFFGEGSRLTVL.

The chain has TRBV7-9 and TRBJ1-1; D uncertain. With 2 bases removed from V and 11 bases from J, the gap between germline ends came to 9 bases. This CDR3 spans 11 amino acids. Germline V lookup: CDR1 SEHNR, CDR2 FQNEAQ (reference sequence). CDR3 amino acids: CASSLFMVAFF. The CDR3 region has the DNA TGTGCCAGCAGCTTATTCATGGTGGCTTTCTTT.

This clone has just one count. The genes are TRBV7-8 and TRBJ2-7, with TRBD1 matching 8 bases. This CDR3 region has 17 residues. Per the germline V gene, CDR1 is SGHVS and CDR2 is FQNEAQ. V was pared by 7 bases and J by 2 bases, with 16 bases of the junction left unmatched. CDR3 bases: TGTGCCAGCACCTCCGGTCCCGGACAGGGCTCAACCTACGAGCAGTACTTC. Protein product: CASTSGPGQGSTYEQYF.

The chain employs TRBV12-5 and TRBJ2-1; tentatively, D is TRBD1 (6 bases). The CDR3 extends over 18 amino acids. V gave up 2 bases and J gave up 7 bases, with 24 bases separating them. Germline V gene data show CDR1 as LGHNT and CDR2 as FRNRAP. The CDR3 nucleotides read TGTGCTAGTGGTTTGCCCCAGAGAATGGACAGAGCGCGGAATGAGCAGTTCTTC. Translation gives CASGLPQRMDRARNEQFF.

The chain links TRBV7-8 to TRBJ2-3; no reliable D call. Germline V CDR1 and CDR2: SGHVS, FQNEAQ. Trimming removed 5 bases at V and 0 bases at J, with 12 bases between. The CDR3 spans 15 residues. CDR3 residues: CASSRATTSTDTQYF. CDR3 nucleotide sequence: TGTGCCAGCAGCCGAGCGACGACTAGCACAGATACGCAGTATTTT.

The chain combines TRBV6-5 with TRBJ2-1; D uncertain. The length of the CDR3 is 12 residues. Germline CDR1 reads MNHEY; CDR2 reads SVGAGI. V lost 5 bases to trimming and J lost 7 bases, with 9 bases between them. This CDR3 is CASSSLGNEQFF. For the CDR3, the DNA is TGTGCCAGCAGTAGCCTTGGGAATGAGCAGTTCTTC.